This TCR beta chain was profiled in a study of shared clonotypes between healthy human individuals. Clones were sequenced by immunoSEQ multiplex PCR, and TCRdb holds only the in-frame ones, with some missing. This sample has around 1,000,000 clones, with approximately 80% found just once. Healthy HIV-negative adults without recent acute infections or vaccinations served as donors. CDR1 is SGHVS and CDR2 is FQNEAQ in the germline V gene. The CDR3 is 16 amino acids. The J segment lost 0 bases and the V segment lost 5 bases, leaving 8 bases of the junction unmatched. The clonotype was recovered from a man aged 18 to 35 in good health. Some clones in this sample may be carry-over from other donors' samples. Sequencing was carried out using memory CD4+ T cells from PBMCs. Sample subset: CD45RA-negative fraction. V usage is TRBV7-8 and J usage is TRBJ2-7; TRBD2 matches 9 bases. CDR3 sequence reads: CASSGPALAGSYEQYF. In DNA, the CDR3 is TGTGCCAGCAGCGGACCGGCACTAGCGGGCTCCTACGAGCAGTACTTC.